The TCR beta chain described here comes from a study of blood T cell repertoires in COVID-19 (dated by TCRdb to the early 2020s). Regarding the research as a whole: Collaborator samples came from the United States, Italy and Spain and covered acute and convalescent phases of COVID-19. Where available, HLA class I and class II types were obtained from metadata supplied by the sample provider rather than from assay-based typing. A de-identified subject ID, COVID-19 status, age in years and sex were almost always included in the sample metadata. Samples were obtained from the ongoing ImmuneRACE study (first 160 participants) and from about 1,300 subjects provided by 6 global collaborators. The repertoires were released in a freely available public database intended as a resource for research on the immune response to SARS-CoV-2. The prospective study material was composed of cDNA or gDNA derived from T cells, B-cell-depleted T cells, or PBMCs. Deeply sampled blood TCRbeta repertoires from subjects exposed to, actively infected with, or recovered from COVID-19 were included in the dataset. Points the paper makes about the study in general: Clinical and demographic metadata were provided uncurated, with the amount varying by source and participant.

A remark on this clone: No cognate antigen has been identified for it. It has no much larger one-base neighbor in the sample; base qualities were not kept.

V is pared back by 2 bases and J by 6 bases, with 11 bases lying between the germline termini. From a lookup of the germline V gene, CDR1 and CDR2 are SGHRS and YFSETQ. Including cysteine and phenylalanine, the CDR3 has 14 amino acids. The only DNA kept is the CDR3, 42 bases in frame from the first base. The immunoSEQ Assay, a bias-controlled multiplex PCR, was used to amplify TCRbeta CDR3 regions from genomic DNA. Under the source paper's analysis protocol: Nucleated cell counts per sample were estimated from amplification of reference gene primers within the assay. To quantify the absolute abundance of each unique TCRbeta CDR3 rearrangement, sequence reads were collapsed and filtered. Productive Simpson clonality was computed per sample as the square root of Simpson's diversity index over productive rearrangements. TCRdb stores this immuneACCESS table with in-frame sequences only. Part of the clones is absent; in the studies checked, under half of the shortfall reflects unresolved V genes, and no reason is known for the rest. The V and J calls and clone size were taken over from that table, and D and trimming were inferred from the DNA. In this sample the table shows over 100,000 clones, under 90% of which occur a single time. In total, the top ten clones hold roughly 8.1% of the sample.

Each collaborating institution followed its own protocols to collect whole blood in K2EDTA tubes. Collaborator samples were shipped for TCRbeta analysis as frozen whole blood, isolated PBMCs, or DNA extracted from either sample type. The sequence was collected from an older woman with active or convalescent COVID-19. The sequence is built from TRBV5-1 and TRBJ2-2; the D region possibly corresponds to TRBD2 (6 bases align). The sample was peripheral blood. The CDR3 corresponds to CASSLGRGAGELFF. The DNA is as follows: TGCGCCAGCAGCTTAGGACGCGGGGCCGGGGAGCTGTTTTTT.